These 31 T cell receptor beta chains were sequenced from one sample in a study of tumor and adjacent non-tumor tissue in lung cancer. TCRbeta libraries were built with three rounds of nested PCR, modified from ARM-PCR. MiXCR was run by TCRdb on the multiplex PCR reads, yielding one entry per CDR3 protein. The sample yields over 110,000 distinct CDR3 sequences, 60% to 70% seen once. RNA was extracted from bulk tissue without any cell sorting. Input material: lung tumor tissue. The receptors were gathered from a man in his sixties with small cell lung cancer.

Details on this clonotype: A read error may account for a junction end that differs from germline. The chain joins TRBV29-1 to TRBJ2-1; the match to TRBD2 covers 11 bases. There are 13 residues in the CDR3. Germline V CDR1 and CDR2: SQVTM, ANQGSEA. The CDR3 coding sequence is TGCATCGTTGGGACTAGCGGATACAATGAGCAGTTCTTC. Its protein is CIVGTSGYNEQFF.

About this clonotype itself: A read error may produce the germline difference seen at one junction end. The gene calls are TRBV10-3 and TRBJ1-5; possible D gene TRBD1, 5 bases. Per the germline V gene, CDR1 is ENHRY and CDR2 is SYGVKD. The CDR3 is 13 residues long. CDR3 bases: TGTGCCATCGTTGGGGGACGCAATGAGCCCCAGCATTTT. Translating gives CAIVGGRNEPQHF.

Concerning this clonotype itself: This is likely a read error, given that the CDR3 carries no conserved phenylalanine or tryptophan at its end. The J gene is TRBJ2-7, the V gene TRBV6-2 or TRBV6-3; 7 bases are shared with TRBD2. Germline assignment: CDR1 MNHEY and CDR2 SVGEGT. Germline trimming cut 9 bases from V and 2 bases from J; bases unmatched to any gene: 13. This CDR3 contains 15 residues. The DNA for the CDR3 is TGTGCCAGTAGCCACTGGCTAGCGGAAACCTACGAGCAGTACTTA. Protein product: CASSHWLAETYEQYL.

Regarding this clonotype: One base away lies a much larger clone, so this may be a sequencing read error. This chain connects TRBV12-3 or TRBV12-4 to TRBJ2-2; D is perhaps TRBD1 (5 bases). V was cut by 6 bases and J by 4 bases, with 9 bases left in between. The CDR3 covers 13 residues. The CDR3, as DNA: TGTGCCAGCAGAGACAGTCTCACCGGGGAGCTGTTTTTT. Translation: CASRDSLTGELFF.

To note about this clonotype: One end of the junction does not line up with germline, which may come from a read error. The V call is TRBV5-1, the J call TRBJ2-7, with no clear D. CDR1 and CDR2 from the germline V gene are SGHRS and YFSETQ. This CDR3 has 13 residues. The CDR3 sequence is CAISLATAYEQYF. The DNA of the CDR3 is TGCGCCATCAGCTTAGCCACCGCCTACGAGCAGTACTTC.

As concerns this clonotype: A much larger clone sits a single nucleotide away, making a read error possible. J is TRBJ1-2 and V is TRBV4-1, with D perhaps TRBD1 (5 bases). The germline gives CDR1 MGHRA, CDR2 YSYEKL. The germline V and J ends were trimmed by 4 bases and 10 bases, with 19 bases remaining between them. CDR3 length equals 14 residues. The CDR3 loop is CASSPTRQTRAYTF. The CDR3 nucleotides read TGCGCCAGCAGCCCCACCCGACAGACCCGTGCCTACACCTTC.

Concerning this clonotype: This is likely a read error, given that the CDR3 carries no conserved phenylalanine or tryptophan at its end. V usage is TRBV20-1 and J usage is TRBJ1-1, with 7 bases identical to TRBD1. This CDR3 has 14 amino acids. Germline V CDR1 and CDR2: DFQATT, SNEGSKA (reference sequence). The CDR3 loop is CCAAPTGMNTEAFY. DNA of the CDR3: TGCTGTGCCGCCCCGACAGGGATGAACACTGAAGCTTTCTAT.

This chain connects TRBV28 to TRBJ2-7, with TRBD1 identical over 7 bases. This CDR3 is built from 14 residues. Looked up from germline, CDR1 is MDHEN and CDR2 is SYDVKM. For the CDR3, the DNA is TGTTCTAGCAGTTCGGGACAGACCAACATCGAGCAGTACTTC. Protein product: CSSSSGQTNIEQYF.

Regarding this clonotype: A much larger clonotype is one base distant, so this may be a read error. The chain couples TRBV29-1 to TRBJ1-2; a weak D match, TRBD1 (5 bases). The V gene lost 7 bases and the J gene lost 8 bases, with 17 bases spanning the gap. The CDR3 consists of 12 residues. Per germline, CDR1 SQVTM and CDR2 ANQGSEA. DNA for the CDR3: TGCAGCGGGCGGACATGGTATGACGGCTACACCTTC. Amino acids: CSGRTWYDGYTF.

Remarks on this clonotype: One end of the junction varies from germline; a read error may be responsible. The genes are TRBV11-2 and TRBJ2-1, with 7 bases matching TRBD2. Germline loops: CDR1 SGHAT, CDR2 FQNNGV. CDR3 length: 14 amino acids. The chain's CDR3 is CASSVLAAYNEQLF. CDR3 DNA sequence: TGTGCCAGCAGCGTCCTAGCGGCCTACAATGAGCAGTTGTTC.

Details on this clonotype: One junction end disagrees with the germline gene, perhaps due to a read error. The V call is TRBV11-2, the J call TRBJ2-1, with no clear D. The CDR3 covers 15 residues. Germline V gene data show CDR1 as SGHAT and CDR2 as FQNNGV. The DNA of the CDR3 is TGTGTCAGCAACTTGGGCCCGCCCTCCTACAATGAGCAGTTCTTC. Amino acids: CVSNLGPPSYNEQFF.

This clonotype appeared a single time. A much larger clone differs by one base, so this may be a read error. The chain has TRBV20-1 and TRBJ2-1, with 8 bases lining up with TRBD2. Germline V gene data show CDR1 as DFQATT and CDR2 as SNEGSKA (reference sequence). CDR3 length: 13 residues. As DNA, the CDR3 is TGCAGAGCTAGTAAGCGGGAGTTCGGTGAGCAGTTCTTC. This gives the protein CRASKREFGEQFF.

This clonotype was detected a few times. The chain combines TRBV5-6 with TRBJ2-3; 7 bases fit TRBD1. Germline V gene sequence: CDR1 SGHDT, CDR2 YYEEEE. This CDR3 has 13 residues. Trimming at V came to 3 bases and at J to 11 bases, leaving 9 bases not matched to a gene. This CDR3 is CASSSSQGWMQYF. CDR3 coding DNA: TGTGCCAGCAGCTCCTCACAGGGGTGGATGCAGTATTTT.

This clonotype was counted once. CDR3 sequence reads: CASSLRGRNQPQHF. The DNA for the CDR3 is TGTGCCAGCAGTTTACGGGGTAGAAATCAGCCCCAGCATTTT. The rearrangement uses TRBV12-3 or TRBV12-4 and TRBJ1-5, with D uncertain. The CDR3 loop spans 14 amino acids. Trimming shortened V by 2 bases and J by 4 bases, and 9 bases separated the two germline ends.

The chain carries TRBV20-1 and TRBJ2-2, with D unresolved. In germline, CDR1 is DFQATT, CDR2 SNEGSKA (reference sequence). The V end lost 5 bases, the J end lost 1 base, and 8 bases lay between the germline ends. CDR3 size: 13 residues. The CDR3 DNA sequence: TGCAGTGCTGCCAGAGTGAACACCGGGGAGCTGTTTTTT. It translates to CSAARVNTGELFF.

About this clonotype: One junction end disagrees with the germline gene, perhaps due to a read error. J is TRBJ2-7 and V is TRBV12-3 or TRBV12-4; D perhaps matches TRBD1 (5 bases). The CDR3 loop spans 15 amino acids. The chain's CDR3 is CAGSVGRAKPYEQYF. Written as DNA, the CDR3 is TGTGCCGGCAGTGTGGGCAGGGCAAAGCCCTATGAGCAGTACTTC.

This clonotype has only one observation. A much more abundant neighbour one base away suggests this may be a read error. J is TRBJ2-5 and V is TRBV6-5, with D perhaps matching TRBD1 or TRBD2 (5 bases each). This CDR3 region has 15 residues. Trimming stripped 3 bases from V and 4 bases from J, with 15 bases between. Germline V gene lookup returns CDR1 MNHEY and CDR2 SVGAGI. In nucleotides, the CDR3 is TGTGCCAGCAGTTATCAGCCAGGGAGTCTAGAGACCCAGTACTTC. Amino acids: CASSYQPGSLETQYF.

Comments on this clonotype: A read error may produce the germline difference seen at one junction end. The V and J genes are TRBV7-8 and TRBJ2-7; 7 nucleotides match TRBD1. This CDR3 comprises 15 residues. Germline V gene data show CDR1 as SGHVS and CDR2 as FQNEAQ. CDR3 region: CASSSARQGSCEQYF. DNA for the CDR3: TGTGCCAGCAGCTCAGCGCGACAGGGATCCTGCGAGCAGTACTTC.

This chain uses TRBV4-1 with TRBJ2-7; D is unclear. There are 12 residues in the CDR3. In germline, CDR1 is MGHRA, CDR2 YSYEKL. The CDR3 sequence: CASSQGVGEQYV. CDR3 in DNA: TGTGCCAGCAGCCAAGGAGTGGGCGAGCAGTACGTC.

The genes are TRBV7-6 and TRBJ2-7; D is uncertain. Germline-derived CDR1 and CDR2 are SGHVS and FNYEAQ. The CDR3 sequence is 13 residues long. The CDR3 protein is CASSQRPNYDQYV. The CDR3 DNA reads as TGTGCCAGCAGCCAACGGCCAAACTACGATCAGTACGTC.

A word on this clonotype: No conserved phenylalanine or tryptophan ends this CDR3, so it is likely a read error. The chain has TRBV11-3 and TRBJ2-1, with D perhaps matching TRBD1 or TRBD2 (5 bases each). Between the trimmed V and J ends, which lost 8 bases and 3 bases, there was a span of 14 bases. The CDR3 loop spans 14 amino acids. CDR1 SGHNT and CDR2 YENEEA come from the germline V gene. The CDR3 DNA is TGTGCCAGCGGGGTGGGACGGTTCTACAATGAGCAGTTCTAC. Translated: CASGVGRFYNEQFY.

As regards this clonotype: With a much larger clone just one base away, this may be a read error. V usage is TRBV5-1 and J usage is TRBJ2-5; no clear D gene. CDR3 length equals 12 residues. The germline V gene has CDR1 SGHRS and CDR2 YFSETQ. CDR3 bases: TGCGCCAGCAGCCCGGTCCAAGACACCCAGTACTTC. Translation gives CASSPVQDTQYF.

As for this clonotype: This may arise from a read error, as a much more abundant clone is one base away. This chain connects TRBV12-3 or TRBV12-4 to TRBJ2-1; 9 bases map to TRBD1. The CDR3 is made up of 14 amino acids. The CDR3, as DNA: TGTGTCAGCACCTGGGGGACAGGGCGAAATGAGCAGTTCTTC. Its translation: CVSTWGTGRNEQFF.

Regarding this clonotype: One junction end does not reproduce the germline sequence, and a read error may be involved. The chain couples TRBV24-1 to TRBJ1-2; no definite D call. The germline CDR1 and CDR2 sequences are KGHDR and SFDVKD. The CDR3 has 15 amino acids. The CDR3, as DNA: TGTGTCACCAGTGATTCTGGACGGAGGGATGATGGCTACACCTTC. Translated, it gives CVTSDSGRRDDGYTF.

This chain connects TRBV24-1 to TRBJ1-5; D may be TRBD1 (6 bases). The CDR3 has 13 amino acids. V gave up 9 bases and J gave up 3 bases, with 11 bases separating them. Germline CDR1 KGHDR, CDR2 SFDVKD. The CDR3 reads CATARGANQPQHF. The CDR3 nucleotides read TGTGCCACCGCGCGGGGGGCCAATCAGCCCCAGCATTTT.

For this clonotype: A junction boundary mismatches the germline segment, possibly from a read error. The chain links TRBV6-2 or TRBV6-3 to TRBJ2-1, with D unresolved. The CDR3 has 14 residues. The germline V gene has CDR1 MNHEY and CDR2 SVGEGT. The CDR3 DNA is TGTGCCAGCATTTACTTGTCGAACACCAGTGAGCAGTTCTTC. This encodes CASIYLSNTSEQFF.

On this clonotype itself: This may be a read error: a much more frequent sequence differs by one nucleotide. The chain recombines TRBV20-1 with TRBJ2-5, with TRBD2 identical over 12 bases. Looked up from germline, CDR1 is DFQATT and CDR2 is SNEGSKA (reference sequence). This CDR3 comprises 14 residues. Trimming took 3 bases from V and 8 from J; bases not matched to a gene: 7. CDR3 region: CSARLAGGGDTQYF. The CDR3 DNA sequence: TGCAGTGCTAGGCTAGCGGGAGGGGGAGATACCCAGTACTTC.

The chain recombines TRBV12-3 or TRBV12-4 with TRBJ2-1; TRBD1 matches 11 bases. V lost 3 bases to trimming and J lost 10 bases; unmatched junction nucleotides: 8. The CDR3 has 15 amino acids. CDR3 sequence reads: CASSFGDRGSGEQFF. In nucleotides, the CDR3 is TGTGCCAGCAGTTTCGGGGACAGGGGGAGCGGGGAGCAGTTCTTC.

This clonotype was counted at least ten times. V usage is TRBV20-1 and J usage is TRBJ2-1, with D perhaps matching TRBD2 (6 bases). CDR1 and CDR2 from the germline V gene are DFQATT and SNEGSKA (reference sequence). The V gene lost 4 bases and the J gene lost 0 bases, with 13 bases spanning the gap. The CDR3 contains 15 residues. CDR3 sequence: CSAKRTMDSYNEQFF. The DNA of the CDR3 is TGCAGTGCTAAGAGGACTATGGACTCCTACAATGAGCAGTTCTTC.

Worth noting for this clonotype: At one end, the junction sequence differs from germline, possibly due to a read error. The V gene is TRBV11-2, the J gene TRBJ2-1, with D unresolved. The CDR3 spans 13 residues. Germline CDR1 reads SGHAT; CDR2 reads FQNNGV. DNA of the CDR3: TGTGCCAGCAGCTTCGTGCTCTACAACGAGCTGTTCTTC. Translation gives CASSFVLYNELFF.

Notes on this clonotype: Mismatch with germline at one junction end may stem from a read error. The CDR3: CVSSPTFREQYF. CDR3 nucleotide sequence: TGTGTCAGCAGTCCGACCTTCCGCGAGCAGTACTTC. The chain employs TRBV6-2 or TRBV6-3 and TRBJ2-7; no definite D call. Germline values: CDR1 MNHEY, CDR2 SVGEGT. The CDR3 covers 12 residues.